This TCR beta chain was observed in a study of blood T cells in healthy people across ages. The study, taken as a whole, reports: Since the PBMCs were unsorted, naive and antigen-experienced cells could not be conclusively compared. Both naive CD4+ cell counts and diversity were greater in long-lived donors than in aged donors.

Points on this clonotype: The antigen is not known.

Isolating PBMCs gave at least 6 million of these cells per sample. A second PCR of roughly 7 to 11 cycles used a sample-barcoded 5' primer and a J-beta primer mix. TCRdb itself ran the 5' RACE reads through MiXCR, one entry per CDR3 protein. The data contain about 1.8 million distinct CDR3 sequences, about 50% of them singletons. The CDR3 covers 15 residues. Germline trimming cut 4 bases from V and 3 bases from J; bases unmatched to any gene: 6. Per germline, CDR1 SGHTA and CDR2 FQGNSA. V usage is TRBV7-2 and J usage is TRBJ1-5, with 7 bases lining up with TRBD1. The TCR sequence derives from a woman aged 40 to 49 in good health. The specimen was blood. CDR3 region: CASSSGQADNQPQHF. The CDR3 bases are TGTGCCAGCAGCTCAGGACAGGCCGACAATCAGCCCCAGCATTTT. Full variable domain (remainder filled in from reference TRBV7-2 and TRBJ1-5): GAGVSQSPSNKVTEKGKDVELRCDPISGHTALYWYRQSLGQGLEFLIYFQGNSAPDKSGLPSDRFSAERTGGSVSTLTIQRTQQEDSAVYLCASSSGQADNQPQHFGDGTRLSIL.